These 32 T cell receptor beta chains share one sample of origin, sequenced in a study of blood T cell repertoires in COVID-19. The data were produced by immunoSEQ multiplex PCR, yet TCRdb's version contains in-frame clones alone and is incomplete. The sample consists of hundreds of thousands of clones, about 90% of them appearing once. The sequenced material came from peripheral blood. The receptors were sampled from a man younger than 35 with COVID-19, enrolled during active disease.

The genes are TRBV5-1 and TRBJ2-7, with 8 bases aligning to TRBD1. Germline lookup yields CDR1 SGHRS and CDR2 YFSETQ. This CDR3 region has 15 residues. The V segment lost 4 bases and the J segment 0 bases; nucleotides outside the gene matches: 6. The CDR3 nucleotides read TGCGCCAGCAGCCCGGGTGGGACAGGCTCCTACGAGCAGTACTTC. Its translation is CASSPGGTGSYEQYF.

A word on this clone: Other DNA sequences within the sample encode an identical CDR3. The rearrangement links TRBV6-5 to TRBJ1-2; TRBD1 matches 9 bases. The CDR3 length is 15 residues. V lost 0 bases to trimming and J lost 2 bases; unmatched junction nucleotides: 1. The germline V gene has CDR1 MNHEY and CDR2 SVGAGI. The CDR3 region is CASSYSGTGNYGYTF. CDR3 in DNA: TGTGCCAGCAGTTACTCGGGGACAGGGAACTATGGCTACACCTTC.

This chain links TRBV6-2 or TRBV6-3 with TRBJ1-1, with a weak D call TRBD1 (5 bases). The length of the CDR3 is 12 residues. Germline V gene data show CDR1 as MNHEY and CDR2 as SVGEGT. The V gene lost 6 bases and the J gene lost 9 bases, with 14 bases spanning the gap. CDR3 loop: CASSLQDTKAFF. CDR3 nucleotides: TGTGCCAGCAGCTTGCAGGACACGAAAGCTTTCTTT.

The V gene is TRBV9, the J gene TRBJ1-1, with 8 bases fitting TRBD1. V gave up 0 bases and J gave up 3 bases; unmatched junction bases: 7. Looked up from germline, CDR1 is SGDLS and CDR2 is YYNGEE. The CDR3 is made up of 16 amino acids. The CDR3 DNA reads TGTGCCAGCAGCGTAGCAGCGACAGGGGTTTACACTGAAGCTTTCTTT. As protein: CASSVAATGVYTEAFF.

This chain links TRBV2 with TRBJ1-4; 7 positions agree with TRBD1. The trim removed 6 bases at V and 4 bases at J, leaving 8 bases unmatched. The CDR3 consists of 15 residues. CDR1 is SNHLY and CDR2 is FYNNEI in the germline V gene. CDR3 coding DNA: TGTGCCAGCAGGCCAGACGGGACAGATAATGAAAAACTGTTTTTT. This gives the protein CASRPDGTDNEKLFF.

The rearrangement uses TRBV4-1 and TRBJ2-1, with a weak D call TRBD1 (5 bases). The CDR3 length is 13 residues. The germline V gene has CDR1 MGHRA and CDR2 YSYEKL. The V end lost 5 bases, the J end lost 7 bases, and 12 bases lay between the germline ends. CDR3 DNA: TGCGCCAGCAGCGACCGTAAGGGGAATGAGCAGTTCTTC. It encodes CASSDRKGNEQFF.

Note on this clone: This sample includes further DNA sequences coding for the same CDR3. The chain uses TRBV7-9 and TRBJ1-2, with 9 positions matching TRBD1. This CDR3 has 13 residues. Germline V gene data show CDR1 as SEHNR and CDR2 as FQNEAQ (reference sequence). Losses at the gene ends were 3 bases for V and 4 bases for J; bases not matched to a gene: 0. In DNA form, the CDR3 reads TGTGCCAGCAGCTTGGGACAGGGCTATGGCTACACCTTC. It specifies CASSLGQGYGYTF. Full variable domain (outside the CDR3, taken from reference TRBV7-9 and TRBJ1-2): DTGVSQNPRHKITKRGQNVTFRCDPISEHNRLYWYRQTLGQGPEFLTYFQNEAQLEKSRLLSDRFSAERPKGSFSTLEIQRTEQGDSAMYLCASSLGQGYGYTFGSGTRLTVV.

The gene calls are TRBV19 and TRBJ2-3; no definite D call. In germline, CDR1 is LNHDA, CDR2 SQIVND (reference sequence). V was shortened by 3 bases and J by 0 bases, with 7 bases between the two germline ends. The CDR3 is 14 amino acids. CDR3 residues: CASSILGSTDTQYF. In DNA form, the CDR3 reads TGTGCCAGTAGTATTCTAGGAAGCACAGATACGCAGTATTTT. The complete variable domain, with remaining parts taken from reference TRBV19 and TRBJ2-3, reads DGGITQSPKYLFRKEGQNVTLSCEQNLNHDAMYWYRQDPGQGLRLIYYSQIVNDFQKGDIAEGYSVSREKKESFPLTVTSAQKNPTAFYLCASSILGSTDTQYFGPGTRLTVL.

V is TRBV10-3 and J is TRBJ1-1, with 8 positions matching TRBD1. Germline V gene data show CDR1 as ENHRY and CDR2 as SYGVKD. The CDR3 runs to 16 residues. Losses at the gene ends were 3 bases for V and 0 bases for J; bases not matched to a gene: 6. In DNA, the CDR3 is TGTGCCATCAGTGACCCAGCAGGGGGCTTGAACACTGAAGCTTTCTTT. Protein sequence: CAISDPAGGLNTEAFF.

The chain carries TRBV5-5 and TRBJ2-2; no firm D call. Trimming shortened V by 0 bases and J by 5 bases, and 11 bases separated the two germline ends. This CDR3 region has 15 residues. Germline V lookup: CDR1 SGHKS, CDR2 YYEKEE (reference sequence). CDR3 nucleotide sequence: TGTGCCAGCAGCTTGGATGCGTCCTTGACCGGGGAGCTGTTTTTT. This sequence encodes CASSLDASLTGELFF.

This chain uses TRBV5-6 with TRBJ1-2; D is unresolved. The ends were cut back, 1 base at V and 2 bases at J, with 6 bases in the middle. Germline V gene data show CDR1 as SGHDT and CDR2 as YYEEEE. The CDR3 loop spans 13 amino acids. This CDR3 reads CASSLRRNYGYTF. For the CDR3, the DNA is TGTGCCAGCAGCTTGCGCAGAAACTATGGCTACACCTTC.

In its sample, this clone was seen once. V usage is TRBV5-1 and J usage is TRBJ2-5; 12 nucleotides align to TRBD2. V shed 3 bases, J shed 0 bases, and the junction held 0 bases outside the gene matches. Germline values: CDR1 SGHRS, CDR2 YFSETQ. The CDR3 has 15 residues. DNA of the CDR3: TGCGCCAGCAGCTGGACTAGCGGGAACCAAGAGACCCAGTACTTC. This encodes CASSWTSGNQETQYF.

The chain employs TRBV4-1 and TRBJ2-5; 10 nucleotides line up with TRBD2. The CDR3 contains 15 residues. Germline assignment: CDR1 MGHRA and CDR2 YSYEKL. V was clipped by 5 bases and J by 2 bases; unmatched bases: 5. The DNA for the CDR3 is TGCGCCAGCAGCTGGACTAGCGGAACACAAGAGACCCAGTACTTC. This gives the protein CASSWTSGTQETQYF.

V is TRBV2 and J is TRBJ1-4; perhaps TRBD1 as D (5 bases). The CDR3 contains 15 residues. V shed 0 bases and J shed 12 bases, with 17 bases lying between them. Germline CDR1 is SNHLY and CDR2 is FYNNEI. The CDR3 DNA sequence: TGTGCCAGCAGTGAAGCGGCTGCAGGGTTTCAAGAACTGTTTTTT. Protein product: CASSEAAAGFQELFF.

J is TRBJ1-1 and V is TRBV19, with 8 bases matching TRBD1. The J segment lost 7 bases and the V segment lost 9 bases, leaving 10 bases of the junction unmatched. The CDR3 contains 13 residues. The germline CDR1 and CDR2 sequences are LNHDA and SQIVND (reference sequence). CDR3 DNA sequence: TGTGCCAGCCTAGAGACAGGGGAGATTGAAGCTTTCTTT. This sequence encodes CASLETGEIEAFF. The full variable domain, rest sourced from reference TRBV19 and TRBJ1-1, is DGGITQSPKYLFRKEGQNVTLSCEQNLNHDAMYWYRQDPGQGLRLIYYSQIVNDFQKGDIAEGYSVSREKKESFPLTVTSAQKNPTAFYLCASLETGEIEAFFGQGTRLTVV.

This rearrangement joins TRBV3-1 (or the pseudogene TRBV3-2) to TRBJ2-7, with TRBD2 matching over 13 bases. CDR1 is LGHDT and CDR2 is YNNKEL in the germline V gene (reference sequence). CDR3 length equals 15 residues. With V trimmed by 4 bases and J by 3 bases, 3 bases remained unmatched. The CDR3 DNA follows: TGTGCCAGCAGCCTTGGACTAGCGGGGGACTACGAGCAGTACTTC. Translation: CASSLGLAGDYEQYF.

V gene TRBV12-3 or TRBV12-4 combines with J gene TRBJ1-1, with TRBD1 identical over 7 bases. CDR3 length: 13 amino acids. With V trimmed by 6 bases and J by 5 bases, 6 bases remained unmatched. The CDR3 DNA is TGTGCCAGCAGCTTAACAGGGGTAACTGAAGCTTTCTTT. Its translation: CASSLTGVTEAFF.

This clone has just one count. The same CDR3 is also encoded by other DNA sequences in this sample. The genes are TRBV5-1 and TRBJ2-2, with 8 bases that match TRBD1. The CDR3 consists of 14 residues. Germline V gene data show CDR1 as SGHRS and CDR2 as YFSETQ. Trimming took 5 bases from V and 4 from J; bases not matched to a gene: 4. CDR3 DNA sequence: TGCGCCAGCAGAGGACAGGGAGGCACCGGGGAGCTGTTTTTT. Encoded protein: CASRGQGGTGELFF.

This sequence joins TRBV10-2 and TRBJ1-5; D uncertain. Between the trimmed V and J ends, which lost 8 bases and 0 bases, there was a span of 11 bases. CDR3 length: 14 amino acids. Germline-derived CDR1 and CDR2 are WSHSY and SAAADI. CDR3 sequence reads: CASWEDGSNQPQHF. CDR3 bases: TGCGCCAGCTGGGAGGATGGTAGCAATCAGCCCCAGCATTTT.

The chain is built from TRBV27 and TRBJ1-1; no definite D call. Germline values: CDR1 MNHEY, CDR2 SMNVEV (reference sequence). Trimming removed 5 bases from V and 0 bases from J, with 7 bases in between. The CDR3 has 13 residues. The CDR3 DNA reads TGTGCCAGCAGTCCTTTCTTGAACACTGAAGCTTTCTTT. Residues: CASSPFLNTEAFF.

This clone showed up just a few times. The chain combines TRBV9 with TRBJ2-5; TRBD2 matches 10 bases. V shed 4 bases and J 5 bases; nucleotides not matched to a gene: 8. Germline assignment: CDR1 SGDLS and CDR2 YYNGEE. The CDR3 has 15 residues. The CDR3 sequence: CASSPSGRLGETQYF. In DNA, the CDR3 is TGTGCCAGCAGCCCTAGCGGGAGATTAGGGGAGACCCAGTACTTC.

The J gene is TRBJ2-1, the V gene TRBV24-1; possible D gene TRBD2, 6 bases. V lost 0 bases, J lost 9 bases, and 8 bases lay in between. This CDR3 contains 13 residues. Germline CDR1 reads KGHDR; CDR2 reads SFDVKD. CDR3 in DNA: TGTGCCACCAGTGATTTGAAGGGAGGTGAGCAGTTCTTC. As protein: CATSDLKGGEQFF.

The chain uses TRBV6-5 and TRBJ2-3, with D unresolved. Trimming removed 7 bases at V and 4 bases at J, with 15 bases between. The CDR3 has 14 residues. Germline CDR1 MNHEY, CDR2 SVGAGI. CDR3 nucleotide sequence: TGTGCCAGCACCCCTGCCGGAGAGGCAGATACGCAGTATTTT. Translating gives CASTPAGEADTQYF.

The chain uses TRBV27 and TRBJ2-7; 10 bases are a match to TRBD2. After removal of 6 bases from V and 0 bases from J, the junction contained 11 bases not matched to a gene. The V gene's germline CDR1 is MNHEY and CDR2 SMNVEV (reference sequence). The CDR3 runs to 17 residues. The CDR3 DNA sequence: TGTGCCAGCAGAGATGGTGGACTAGCGGATAGCTCCTACGAGCAGTACTTC. This translates into CASRDGGLADSSYEQYF.

The chain employs TRBV20-1 and TRBJ1-1; D is ambiguous. The CDR3 loop spans 13 amino acids. The V gene's germline CDR1 is DFQATT and CDR2 SNEGSKA (reference sequence). The germline V and J ends were trimmed by 3 bases and 1 base, with 9 bases remaining between them. In DNA, the CDR3 is TGCAGTGCTAGTAGTGAGGGGAACACTGAAGCTTTCTTT. It specifies CSASSEGNTEAFF.

The rearrangement links TRBV25-1 to TRBJ1-4; D remains unclear. Trimming cost V 3 bases and J 10 bases, with 15 bases left between them. From germline, CDR1 is MGHDK and CDR2 SYGVNS. This CDR3 is 14 amino acids long. Here the CDR3 DNA reads TGTGCCAGCAGTGATGCGTTCTTCGGTGGAAAACTGTTTTTT. Translating gives CASSDAFFGGKLFF. Full variable domain (missing parts from reference TRBV25-1 and TRBJ1-4): EADIYQTPRYLVIGTGKKITLECSQTMGHDKMYWYQQDPGMELHLIHYSYGVNSTEKGDLSSESTVSRIRTEHFPLTLESARPSHTSQYLCASSDAFFGGKLFFGSGTQLSVL.

The V call is TRBV11-2, the J call TRBJ1-2, with D unresolved. Germline loops: CDR1 SGHAT, CDR2 FQNNGV. V was cut by 5 bases and J by 8 bases, with 12 bases left in between. The CDR3 runs to 12 residues. The CDR3 nucleotides are TGTGCCAGCAGCCCACCGCCGGGGGGCTACACCTTC. Translation gives CASSPPPGGYTF.

The rearrangement joins TRBV21-1 to TRBJ2-7; the table's TRBD1 call for D was not verified on the DNA. TRBV21-1 is a pseudogene locus. CDR3 size: 16 residues. CDR3: CASRKTDWGISYEQYF. CDR3 nucleotides: TGTGCCAGCAGAAAGACCGATTGGGGCATCTCCTACGAGCAGTACTTC.

The chain carries TRBV12-5 and TRBJ2-3; D possibly corresponds to TRBD1 (5 bases). Deletions cut 3 bases from V and 1 base from J, with 5 bases between. There are 13 residues in the CDR3. Per the germline V gene, CDR1 is LGHNT and CDR2 is FRNRAP. The CDR3 sequence: CASGLGGTDTQYF. The CDR3 DNA is TGTGCTAGTGGTTTAGGGGGCACAGATACGCAGTATTTT. Full variable domain (outside the CDR3, taken from reference TRBV12-5 and TRBJ2-3): DARVTQTPRHKVTEMGQEVTMRCQPILGHNTVFWYRQTMMQGLELLAYFRNRAPLDDSGMPKDRFSAEMPDATLATLKIQPSEPRDSAVYFCASGLGGTDTQYFGPGTRLTVL.

The chain carries TRBV30 and TRBJ2-4; 8 bases are shared with TRBD1. The CDR3 has 16 residues. Germline V gives CDR1 GTSNPN, CDR2 SVGIG (reference sequence). V was pared by 1 base and J by 1 base, with 6 bases of the junction left unmatched. CDR3 in amino acids: CAWSARTGSAKNIQYF. The CDR3 nucleotides are TGTGCCTGGAGTGCCCGGACAGGGTCGGCCAAAAACATTCAGTACTTC.

The chain couples TRBV5-1 to TRBJ2-1, with D perhaps TRBD2 (5 bases). CDR1 and CDR2 from the germline V gene are SGHRS and YFSETQ. Trimming stripped 0 bases from V and 3 bases from J, with 16 bases between. The CDR3 contains 17 residues. The CDR3 DNA reads TGCGCCAGCAGCTTGGCTAGCCAAACCCTTTACTACAATGAGCAGTTCTTC. This gives the protein CASSLASQTLYYNEQFF.

The rearrangement uses TRBV5-4 and TRBJ1-2; 9 bases line up with TRBD1. The germline V gene encodes CDR1 SGHNT and CDR2 YYREEE (reference sequence). V trimming: 4 bases; J trimming: 4 bases; junction bases outside the gene matches: 8. This CDR3 has 15 residues. The CDR3 loop reads CASSPMDRGGYGYTF. The CDR3 DNA reads as TGTGCCAGCAGCCCGATGGACAGGGGAGGCTATGGCTACACCTTC.